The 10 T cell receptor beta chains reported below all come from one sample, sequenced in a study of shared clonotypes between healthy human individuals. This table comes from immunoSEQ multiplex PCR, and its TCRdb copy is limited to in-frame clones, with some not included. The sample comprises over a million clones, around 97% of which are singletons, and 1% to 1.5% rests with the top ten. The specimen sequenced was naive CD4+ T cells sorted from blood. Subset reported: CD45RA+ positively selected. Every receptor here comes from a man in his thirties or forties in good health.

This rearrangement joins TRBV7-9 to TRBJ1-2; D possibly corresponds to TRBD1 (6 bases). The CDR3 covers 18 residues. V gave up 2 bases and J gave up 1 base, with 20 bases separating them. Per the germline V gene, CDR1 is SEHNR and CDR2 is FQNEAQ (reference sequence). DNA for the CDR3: TGTGCCAGCAGCTTACTTGGTTTAATACAGGGAAATAACTATGGCTACACCTTC. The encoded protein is CASSLLGLIQGNNYGYTF.

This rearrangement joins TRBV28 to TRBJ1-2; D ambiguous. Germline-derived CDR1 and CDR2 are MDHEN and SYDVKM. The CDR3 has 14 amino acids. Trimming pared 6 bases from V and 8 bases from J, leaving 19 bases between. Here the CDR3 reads CASSKGVTGTGYTF. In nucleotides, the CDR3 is TGTGCCAGCAGCAAGGGAGTAACGGGAACCGGCTACACCTTC.

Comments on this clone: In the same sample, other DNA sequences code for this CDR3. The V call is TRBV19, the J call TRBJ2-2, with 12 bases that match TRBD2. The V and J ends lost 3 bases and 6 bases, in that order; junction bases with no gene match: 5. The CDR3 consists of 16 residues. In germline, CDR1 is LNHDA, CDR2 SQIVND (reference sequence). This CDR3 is CASSILAGGPSGELFF. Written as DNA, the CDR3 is TGTGCCAGTAGTATCCTAGCGGGAGGGCCGTCCGGGGAGCTGTTTTTT.

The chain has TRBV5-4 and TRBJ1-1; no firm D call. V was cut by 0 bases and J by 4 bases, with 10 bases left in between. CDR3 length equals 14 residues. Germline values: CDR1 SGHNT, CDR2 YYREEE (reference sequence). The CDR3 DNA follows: TGTGCCAGCAGCTTGGTCGGCTTGGGCACTGAAGCTTTCTTT. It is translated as CASSLVGLGTEAFF.

The DNA for the CDR3 is TGCGCCAGCAGTGAGTCGCGGGAGAAGTACTACGAGCAGTACTTC. Its translation is CASSESREKYYEQYF. V usage is TRBV10-1 and J usage is TRBJ2-7, with 7 bases identical to TRBD2. Germline CDR1 reads WNHNN; CDR2 reads SYGVQD (reference sequence). CDR3 length equals 15 residues. Trimming removed 0 bases from V and 3 bases from J; junction bases left unmatched: 5.

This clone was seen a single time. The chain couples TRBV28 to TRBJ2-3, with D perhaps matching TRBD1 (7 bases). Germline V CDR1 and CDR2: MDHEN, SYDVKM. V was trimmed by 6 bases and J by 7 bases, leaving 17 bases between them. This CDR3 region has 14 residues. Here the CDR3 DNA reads TGTGCCAGCAGGCGACAGGGCGGGGACTATACGCAGTATTTT. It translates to CASRRQGGDYTQYF.

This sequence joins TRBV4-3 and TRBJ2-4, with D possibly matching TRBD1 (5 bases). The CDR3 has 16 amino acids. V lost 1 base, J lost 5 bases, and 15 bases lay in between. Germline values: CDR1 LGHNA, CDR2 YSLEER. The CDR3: CASSQASGLRQNIQYF. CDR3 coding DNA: TGCGCCAGCAGCCAAGCTTCAGGGTTGAGGCAAAACATTCAGTACTTC.

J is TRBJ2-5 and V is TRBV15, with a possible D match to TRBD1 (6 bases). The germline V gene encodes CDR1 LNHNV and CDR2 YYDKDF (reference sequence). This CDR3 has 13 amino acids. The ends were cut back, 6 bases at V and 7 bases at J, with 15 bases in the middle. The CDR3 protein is CATSRQGWGTQYF. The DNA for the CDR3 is TGTGCCACCAGTCGGCAGGGGTGGGGGACCCAGTACTTC. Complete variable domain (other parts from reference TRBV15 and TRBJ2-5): DAMVIQNPRYQVTQFGKPVTLSCSQTLNHNVMYWYQQKSSQAPKLLFHYYDKDFNNEADTPDNFQSRRPNTSFCFLDIRSPGLGDTAMYLCATSRQGWGTQYFGPGTRLLVL.

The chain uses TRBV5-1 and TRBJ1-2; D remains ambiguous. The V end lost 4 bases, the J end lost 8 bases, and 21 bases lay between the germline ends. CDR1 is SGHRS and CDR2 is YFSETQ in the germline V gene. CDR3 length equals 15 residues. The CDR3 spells CASSPQPGRTHGYTF. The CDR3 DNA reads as TGCGCCAGCAGCCCGCAACCCGGGAGAACCCACGGCTACACCTTC.

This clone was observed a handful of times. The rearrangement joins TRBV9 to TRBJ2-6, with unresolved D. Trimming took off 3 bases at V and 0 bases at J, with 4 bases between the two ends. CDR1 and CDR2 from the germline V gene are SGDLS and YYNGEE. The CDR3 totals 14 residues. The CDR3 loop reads CASSETSGANVLTF. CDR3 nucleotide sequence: TGTGCCAGCAGCGAGACCTCTGGGGCCAACGTCCTGACTTTC. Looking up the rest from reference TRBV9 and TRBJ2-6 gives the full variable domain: DSGVTQTPKHLITATGQRVTLRCSPRSGDLSVYWYQQSLDQGLQFLIQYYNGEERAKGNILERFSAQQFPDLHSELNLSSLELGDSALYFCASSETSGANVLTFGAGSRLTVL.